The clone carrying this T cell receptor beta chain was seen at least ten times. The antigen is undetermined. V lost 3 bases, J lost 2 bases, and 8 bases stayed unmatched. The CDR3 is 16 amino acids. Germline V gives CDR1 SGHKS, CDR2 YYEKEE (reference sequence). These data come from a study of CD8+CD57+ T cells in acquired aplastic anemia. Study at large: The study obtained an average of around 2.9 ug of DNA from sorted CD4+ and CD8+ cells.

Investigators profiled TCR beta VDJ and CDR3 from genomic DNA template. TCRdb ran MiXCR on the reads and lists one entry per CDR3 protein. The table shows 150,000 to 200,000 distinct CDR3 sequences, with around half occurring only once. General observations from the study: There were 25 to 30 CD8+ CDR3 sequences that occurred in both patients and controls.

CD8+CD57+ cell expansion had been shown by flow cytometry in patients chosen for sequencing. Prior therapy had not been administered to any patient at the time of blood sampling. This TCR was sampled from a human donor with aplastic anemia. The V call is TRBV5-5, the J call TRBJ2-3; TRBD2 matches 8 bases. The sequenced material came from sorted CD4+, CD8+, or CD8+CD57+ T cells (not recorded which) from PBMCs. This chain's CDR3 is CASSWTGGLVTDTQYF. The CDR3 DNA reads TGTGCCAGCAGCTGGACGGGGGGGCTTGTCACAGATACGCAGTATTTT.